This T cell receptor beta chain was sequenced for a study of a mutant IDH1 vaccine in newly diagnosed glioma (dated by TCRdb to the early 2020s). The study in broad terms: Vaccination started 4-6 weeks after radiotherapy alone, or was given together with temozolomide cycles in the groups whose treatment included chemotherapy. Prior to enrollment, standard therapy consisting of radiotherapy alone, temozolomide alone, or radiochemotherapy with temozolomide had been administered to patients, with the combination being received by most patients. Of the 30 or so patients who were treated, around 62% were male and roughly 40% were female, and the mean age was about 37 years. For exploratory analyses, longitudinal TCRB deep sequencing was carried out in roughly 25 treated patients wherever samples were available. The week-35 safety follow-up was designated visit V12, and the week-47 end of study was designated visit V13. Peripheral blood samples were drawn at six visits, namely V03 (baseline), V05, V07, V10, V12 and V13.

In the paper's terms, the time point label means: week 35, safety follow-up. Each vaccine dose, consisting of 300 ug of a 20-mer mutant IDH1 peptide in Montanide, was administered subcutaneously with topical imiquimod. Eight vaccinations were administered to patients in weeks 1, 3, 5, 7, 11, 15, 19 and 23, corresponding to visits V03 through V10. Donors had newly diagnosed WHO grade 3 or 4 IDH1-mutant astrocytomas with loss of nuclear ATRX. The samples were drawn from NOA16, a multicentre, single-arm, open-label phase I trial in Germany that tested a mutant IDH1 peptide vaccine in humans for the first time. Genomic DNA for TCRB sequencing was extracted from EDTA blood using the DNeasy Blood and Tissue Kit. Paper-wide results and their limitations: It was noted by the authors that analyses of patient blood samples could not be reproduced owing to sample limitations. Availability determined which PBMC samples were chosen for TCRB deep sequencing. Immune responses induced by the vaccine were seen in 90% to 95% of patients across multiple MHC alleles. Changes in the top peripheral T cell clonotypes picked up by TCRB sequencing did not appear to be linked to pseudoprogression.

Remarks on this clone: The specificity of this receptor is unknown. No clone much larger than this one lies a single base away; base qualities are absent.

The library was prepared using the immunoSEQ multiplex PCR assay. Rearranged TCR beta chain sequences were amplified using the hsTCRB Kit according to the manufacturer's protocol. An Illumina MiSeq was used to sequence the TCRB libraries. As for the authors' bioinformatics: The kit vendor's proprietary platform handled demultiplexing, trimming and gene mapping. In its TCRdb copy, this immuneACCESS table keeps in-frame sequences only and misses some clones. Where compared with another copy, unresolved V genes explain less than half of these, and the others have no known cause. That table supplies the V and J calls and clone size; D and trimming were determined from the DNA. The table for this sample lists about 69,000 clones; about 87% of them were counted only once. The ten top clones hold 2% to 2.5% of the sample. V is clipped by 6 bases and J by 3 bases, and the sequence between their germline boundaries is 5 bases long. Including the terminal cysteine and phenylalanine, the CDR3 comprises 11 residues. Only the CDR3 part of the read is kept: 33 bases, read in frame from the first base. Based on the germline V gene, the CDR1 and CDR2 sequences are ENHRY and SYGVKD.

This chain joins TRBV10-3 to TRBJ1-2; there is no confident call for the D gene. The receptor comes from a man aged 25 to 40 with glioma. This sample comprised PBMCs, obtained from a glioma patient whose treatment included an IDH1 peptide vaccine. The DNA sequence is as follows: TGTGCCATCAGGAGTTACTATGGCTACACCTTC. Protein translation: CAIRSYYGYTF.